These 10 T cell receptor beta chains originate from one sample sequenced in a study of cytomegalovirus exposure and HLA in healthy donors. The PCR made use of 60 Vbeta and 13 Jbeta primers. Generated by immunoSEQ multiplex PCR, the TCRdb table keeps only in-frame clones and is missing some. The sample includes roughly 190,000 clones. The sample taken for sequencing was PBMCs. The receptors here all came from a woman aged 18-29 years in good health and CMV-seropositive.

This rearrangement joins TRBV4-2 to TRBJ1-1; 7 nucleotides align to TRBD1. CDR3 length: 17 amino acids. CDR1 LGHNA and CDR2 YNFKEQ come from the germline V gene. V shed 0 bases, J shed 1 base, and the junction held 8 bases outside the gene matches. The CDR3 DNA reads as TGTGCCAGCAGCCAAGAGGGGGAGGACAGGCCGAACACTGAAGCTTTCTTT. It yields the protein CASSQEGEDRPNTEAFF.

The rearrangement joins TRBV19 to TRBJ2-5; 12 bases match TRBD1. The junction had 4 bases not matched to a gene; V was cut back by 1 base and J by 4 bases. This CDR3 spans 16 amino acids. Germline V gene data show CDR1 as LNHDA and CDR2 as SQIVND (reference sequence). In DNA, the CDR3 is TGTGCCAGTAGTATAGCTGGGACAGGGGGCGTAGAGACCCAGTACTTC. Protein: CASSIAGTGGVETQYF.

The CDR3 sequence is CASRTQARGTEAFF. The CDR3 DNA sequence: TGTGCCAGCAGAACACAGGCGAGGGGGACTGAAGCTTTCTTT. The chain joins TRBV6-5 to TRBJ1-1, with D possibly matching TRBD1 (6 bases). The CDR3 is 14 residues long. Trimming left V 6 bases short and J 5 bases short, with 16 bases between. The germline V gene has CDR1 MNHEY and CDR2 SVGAGI.

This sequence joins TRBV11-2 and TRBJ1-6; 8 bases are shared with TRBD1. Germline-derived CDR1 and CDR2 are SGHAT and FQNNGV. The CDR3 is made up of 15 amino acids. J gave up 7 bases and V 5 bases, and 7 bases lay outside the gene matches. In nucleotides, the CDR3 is TGTGCCAGCAGCCAAACACAGGGGGTGAATTCACCCCTCCACTTT. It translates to CASSQTQGVNSPLHF.

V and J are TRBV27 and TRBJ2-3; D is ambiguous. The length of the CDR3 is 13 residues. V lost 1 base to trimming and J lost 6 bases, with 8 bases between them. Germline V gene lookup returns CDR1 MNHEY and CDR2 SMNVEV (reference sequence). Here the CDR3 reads CASSLFFGDTQYF. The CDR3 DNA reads TGTGCCAGCAGTTTATTTTTCGGGGATACGCAGTATTTT.

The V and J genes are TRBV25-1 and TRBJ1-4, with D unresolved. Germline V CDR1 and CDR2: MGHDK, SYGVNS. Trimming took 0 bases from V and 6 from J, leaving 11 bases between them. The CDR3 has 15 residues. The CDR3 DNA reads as TGTGCCAGCAGTGAATATAAATCTTCCGATGAAAAACTGTTTTTT. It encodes CASSEYKSSDEKLFF.

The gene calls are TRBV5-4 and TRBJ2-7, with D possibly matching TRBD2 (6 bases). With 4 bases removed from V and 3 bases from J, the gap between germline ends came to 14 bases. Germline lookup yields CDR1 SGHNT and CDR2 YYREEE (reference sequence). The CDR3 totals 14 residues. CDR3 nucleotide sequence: TGTGCCAGCAGCACGGGACCGGGGGTCTACGAGCAGTACTTC. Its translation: CASSTGPGVYEQYF.

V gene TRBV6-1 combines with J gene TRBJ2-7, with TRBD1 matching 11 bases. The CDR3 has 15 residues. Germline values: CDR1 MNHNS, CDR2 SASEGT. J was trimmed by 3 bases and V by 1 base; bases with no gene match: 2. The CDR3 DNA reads TGTGCCAGCAGTGAAGGGGACAGGGGGATCTACGAGCAGTACTTC. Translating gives CASSEGDRGIYEQYF.

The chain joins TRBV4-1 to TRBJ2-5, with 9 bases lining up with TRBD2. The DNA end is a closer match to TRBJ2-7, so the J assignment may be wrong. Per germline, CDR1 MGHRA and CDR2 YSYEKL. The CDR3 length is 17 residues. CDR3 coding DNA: TGCGCCAGCAGCCAAGCGAATTCCGGACTAGCGTCCTACGAGCAGTACTTC. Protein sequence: CASSQANSGLASYEQYF.

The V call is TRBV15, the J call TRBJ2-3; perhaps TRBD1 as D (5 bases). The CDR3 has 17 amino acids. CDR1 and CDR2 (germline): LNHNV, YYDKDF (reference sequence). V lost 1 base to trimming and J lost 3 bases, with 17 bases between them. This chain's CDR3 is CATSRVIGAGLTDTQYF. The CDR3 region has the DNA TGTGCCACCAGCAGAGTGATTGGGGCCGGGTTGACAGATACGCAGTATTTT.